Each of the 11 T cell receptor beta chains below was sequenced from the same sample in a study of CD8 T cells in Susac syndrome. It was with random hexamers that 0.5 to 1 ug RNA was reverse transcribed. Each CDR3 protein gets one entry after TCRdb re-called the immunoSEQ multiplex PCR reads with MiXCR. The table lists roughly 120,000 distinct CDR3 sequences, approximately 96% of them singletons. The sample consisted of CD4+ T cells from PBMCs. Every receptor here comes from a human donor in good health.

The chain is built from TRBV3-1 and TRBJ1-1, with 10 bases aligning to TRBD1. CDR1 and CDR2 from the germline V gene are LGHDT and YNNKEL (reference sequence). V lost 4 bases, J lost 8 bases, and 10 bases stayed unmatched. CDR3 length: 15 residues. CDR3 coding DNA: TGTGCCAGCAGCCGGCCCGGGACAGGGGTTAACGAAGCTTTCTTT. Translating gives CASSRPGTGVNEAFF.

The V gene is TRBV12-3 or TRBV12-4, the J gene TRBJ2-2; a weak D match, TRBD2 (5 bases). The CDR3 has 15 residues. Trimming pared 5 bases from V and 4 bases from J, leaving 14 bases between. The CDR3 DNA reads TGTGCCAGCAGTGGAAACCTAGCACCCACCGGGGAGCTGTTTTTT. This gives the protein CASSGNLAPTGELFF.

The chain combines TRBV10-3 with TRBJ2-7; D is perhaps TRBD1 (8 bases). The CDR3 sequence is 16 residues long. CDR1 and CDR2 (germline): ENHRY, SYGVKD. Trimming took 6 bases from V and 0 from J, leaving 18 bases between them. The CDR3 coding sequence is TGTGCCATCAGCGGTGGGGGGGACAGGAGCTCCTACGAGCAGTACTTC. Translated, it gives CAISGGGDRSSYEQYF.

This chain joins TRBV4-1 and TRBJ2-1, with TRBD2 matching 10 bases. V lost 1 base and J lost 3; bases outside the gene matches: 3. Germline lookup yields CDR1 MGHRA and CDR2 YSYEKL. CDR3 length: 16 amino acids. CDR3 DNA sequence: TGCGCCAGCAGCCAAGTGGCTAGCGGGGGCTACAATGAGCAGTTCTTC. Residues: CASSQVASGGYNEQFF.

The chain couples TRBV18 to TRBJ2-5, with D perhaps TRBD1 or TRBD2 (5 bases each). V was trimmed by 0 bases and J by 5 bases, leaving 10 bases between them. The germline gives CDR1 KGHSH, CDR2 LQKENI. The CDR3 sequence is 14 residues long. The CDR3 loop is CASSPPRGRETQYF. CDR3 in DNA: TGTGCCAGCTCACCACCCCGGGGCAGGGAGACCCAGTACTTC. The full variable domain, completed using reference TRBV18 and TRBJ2-5, is NAGVMQNPRHLVRRRGQEARLRCSPMKGHSHVYWYRQLPEEGLKFMVYLQKENIIDESGMPKERFSAEFPKEGPSILRIQQVVRGDSAAYFCASSPPRGRETQYFGPGTRLLVL.

The rearrangement uses TRBV12-3 or TRBV12-4 and TRBJ1-1; the match to TRBD1 covers 7 bases. The CDR3 covers 14 residues. The junction had 9 bases not matched to a gene; V was cut back by 6 bases and J by 5 bases. CDR3 nucleotides: TGTGCCAGCAGGGGCGGGATCAGGGGGACTGAAGCTTTCTTT. Its translation is CASRGGIRGTEAFF.

The rearrangement joins TRBV13 to TRBJ2-2; D might be TRBD1 (6 bases). The germline gives CDR1 PRHDT, CDR2 FYEKMQ (reference sequence). This CDR3 is built from 18 residues. V lost 2 bases to trimming and J lost 7 bases, with 23 bases between them. This CDR3 is CASSLSPMAGDGNGELFF. In nucleotides, the CDR3 is TGTGCCAGCAGCTTAAGCCCCATGGCAGGGGACGGGAACGGGGAGCTGTTTTTT.

The chain uses TRBV5-1 and TRBJ2-1, with D unresolved. V was trimmed by 4 bases and J by 3 bases, leaving 17 bases between them. The CDR3 has 16 residues. Per the germline V gene, CDR1 is SGHRS and CDR2 is YFSETQ. CDR3 sequence: CASSPEPLSGYNEQFF. Here the CDR3 DNA reads TGCGCCAGCAGCCCGGAGCCCCTCTCTGGCTACAATGAGCAGTTCTTC.

The chain couples TRBV6-1 to TRBJ2-1; 13 bases match TRBD2. Germline CDR1 MNHNS, CDR2 SASEGT. V lost 10 bases to trimming and J lost 0 bases; unmatched junction nucleotides: 9. The CDR3 extends over 17 amino acids. The CDR3 is CATLGLAGAGSYNEQFF. The CDR3 DNA reads as TGTGCCACCCTCGGACTAGCGGGAGCGGGCTCCTACAATGAGCAGTTCTTC.

The genes are TRBV2 and TRBJ1-2; D perhaps matches TRBD1 (6 bases). V was shortened by 6 bases and J by 4 bases, with 12 bases between the two germline ends. From germline, CDR1 is SNHLY and CDR2 FYNNEI. The CDR3 totals 13 residues. The CDR3 DNA is TGTGCCAGCAGGACGGACAGCCCCTATGGCTACACCTTC. Protein: CASRTDSPYGYTF. The full variable domain, its missing parts supplied by reference TRBV2 and TRBJ1-2, is EPEVTQTPSHQVTQMGQEVILRCVPISNHLYFYWYRQILGQKVEFLVSFYNNEISEKSEIFDDQFSVERPDGSNFTLKIRSTKLEDSAMYFCASRTDSPYGYTFGSGTRLTVV.

The chain uses TRBV14 and TRBJ2-3, with D possibly matching TRBD1 (6 bases). V was pared by 2 bases and J by 7 bases, with 16 bases between. Looked up from germline, CDR1 is SGHDN and CDR2 is FVKESK. The CDR3 extends over 15 amino acids. Written as DNA, the CDR3 is TGTGCCAGCAGCCAACGGCAGGGGAATTGGAATACGCAGTATTTT. Translation gives CASSQRQGNWNTQYF.